The TCR beta chain under discussion was sequenced for a study of circulating and synovial CD4+ cells in juvenile arthritis. The study's findings and limits: CPL versus bulk CD4 samples: T cell genome counts differed by at least an order of magnitude. Circulating pathogenic-like and bulk T cells looked alike by Vbeta family usage.

As to this clone: Its antigen is not known.

V lost 7 bases and J 0 bases, leaving 13 bases between the germline ends. Germline V gene lookup returns CDR1 SNHLY and CDR2 FYNNEI. The CDR3 consists of 14 residues. This table comes from immunoSEQ multiplex PCR, and its TCRdb copy is limited to in-frame clones, with some not included. The table has around 31,000 clones, around 95% seen once. This receptor was taken from a human donor with juvenile idiopathic arthritis. This sequence joins TRBV2 and TRBJ2-7, with D possibly matching TRBD1 (6 bases). The sample was CD4+ T cells from blood. This chain's CDR3 is CASTEGQPSYEQYF. CDR3 in DNA: TGTGCCAGCACCGAGGGACAACCCTCCTACGAGCAGTACTTC.